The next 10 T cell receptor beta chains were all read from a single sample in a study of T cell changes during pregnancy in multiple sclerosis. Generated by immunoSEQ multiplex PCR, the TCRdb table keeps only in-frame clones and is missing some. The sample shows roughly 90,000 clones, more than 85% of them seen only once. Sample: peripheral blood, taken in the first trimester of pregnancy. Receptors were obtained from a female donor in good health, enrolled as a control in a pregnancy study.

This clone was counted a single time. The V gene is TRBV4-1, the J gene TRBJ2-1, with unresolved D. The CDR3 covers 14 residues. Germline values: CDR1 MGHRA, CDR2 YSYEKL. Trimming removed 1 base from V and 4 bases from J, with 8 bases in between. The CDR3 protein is CASSQGGGYNEQFF. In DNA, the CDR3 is TGCGCCAGCAGCCAAGGAGGTGGTTACAATGAGCAGTTCTTC.

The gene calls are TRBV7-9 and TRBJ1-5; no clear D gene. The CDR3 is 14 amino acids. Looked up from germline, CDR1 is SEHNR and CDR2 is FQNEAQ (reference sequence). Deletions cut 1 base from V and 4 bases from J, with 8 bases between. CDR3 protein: CASSLEEENQPQHF. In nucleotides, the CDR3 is TGTGCCAGCAGCTTAGAGGAGGAAAATCAGCCCCAGCATTTT.

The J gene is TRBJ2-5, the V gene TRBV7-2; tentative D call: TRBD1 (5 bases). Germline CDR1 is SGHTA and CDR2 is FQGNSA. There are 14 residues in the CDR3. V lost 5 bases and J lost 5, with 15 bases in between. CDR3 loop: CASSPKGSRETQYF. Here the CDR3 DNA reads TGTGCCAGCAGCCCAAAGGGGTCGAGGGAGACCCAGTACTTC.

DNA for the CDR3: TGCAGCGTGCAGACAGGGGGGGACAATTCACCCCTCCACTTT. Translating it yields CSVQTGGDNSPLHF. The chain is built from TRBV29-1 and TRBJ1-6, with 9 bases that match TRBD1. V shed 6 bases and J 7 bases; nucleotides not matched to a gene: 7. CDR3 length: 14 residues. Germline V gives CDR1 SQVTM, CDR2 ANQGSEA.

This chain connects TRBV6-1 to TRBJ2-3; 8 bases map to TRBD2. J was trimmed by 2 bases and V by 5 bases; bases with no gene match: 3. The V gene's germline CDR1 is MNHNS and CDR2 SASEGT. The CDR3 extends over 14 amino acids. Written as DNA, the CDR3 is TGTGCCAGCAGTCTGGGACTAGTCACAGATACGCAGTATTTT. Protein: CASSLGLVTDTQYF.

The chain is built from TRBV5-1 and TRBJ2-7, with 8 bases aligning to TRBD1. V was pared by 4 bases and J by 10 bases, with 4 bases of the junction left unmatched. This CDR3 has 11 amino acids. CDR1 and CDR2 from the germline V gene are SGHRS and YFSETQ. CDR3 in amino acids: CASSPGQGQYF. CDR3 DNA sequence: TGCGCCAGCAGCCCCGGACAGGGACAGTACTTC.

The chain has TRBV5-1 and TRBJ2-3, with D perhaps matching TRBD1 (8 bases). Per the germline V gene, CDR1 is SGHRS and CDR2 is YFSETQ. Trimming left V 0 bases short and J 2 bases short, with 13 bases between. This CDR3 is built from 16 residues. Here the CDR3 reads CASSLAQGGNTDTQYF. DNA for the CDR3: TGCGCCAGCAGCTTGGCACAGGGGGGGAACACAGATACGCAGTATTTT.

CDR3 amino acids: CASSLARTNEKLFF. The CDR3 DNA reads as TGTGCCAGCAGCTTGGCCCGAACTAATGAAAAACTGTTTTTT. The rearrangement joins TRBV7-2 to TRBJ1-4; unclear D gene. Trimming took 3 bases from V and 1 from J, leaving 6 bases between them. CDR1 is SGHTA and CDR2 is FQGNSA in the germline V gene. This CDR3 spans 14 amino acids.

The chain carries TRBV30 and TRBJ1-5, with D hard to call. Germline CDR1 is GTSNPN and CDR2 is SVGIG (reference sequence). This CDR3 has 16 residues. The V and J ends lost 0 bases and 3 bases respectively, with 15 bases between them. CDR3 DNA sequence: TGTGCCTGGAGTGTACTACCAGGAGGGAACAATCAGCCCCAGCATTTT. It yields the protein CAWSVLPGGNNQPQHF.

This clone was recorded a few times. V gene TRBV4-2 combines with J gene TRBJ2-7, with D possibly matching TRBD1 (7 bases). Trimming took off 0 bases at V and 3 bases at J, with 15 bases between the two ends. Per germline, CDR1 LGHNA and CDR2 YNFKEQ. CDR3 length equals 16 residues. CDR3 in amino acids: CASSQEGGGGGYEQYF. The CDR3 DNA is TGTGCCAGCAGCCAAGAAGGAGGGGGCGGTGGCTACGAGCAGTACTTC.